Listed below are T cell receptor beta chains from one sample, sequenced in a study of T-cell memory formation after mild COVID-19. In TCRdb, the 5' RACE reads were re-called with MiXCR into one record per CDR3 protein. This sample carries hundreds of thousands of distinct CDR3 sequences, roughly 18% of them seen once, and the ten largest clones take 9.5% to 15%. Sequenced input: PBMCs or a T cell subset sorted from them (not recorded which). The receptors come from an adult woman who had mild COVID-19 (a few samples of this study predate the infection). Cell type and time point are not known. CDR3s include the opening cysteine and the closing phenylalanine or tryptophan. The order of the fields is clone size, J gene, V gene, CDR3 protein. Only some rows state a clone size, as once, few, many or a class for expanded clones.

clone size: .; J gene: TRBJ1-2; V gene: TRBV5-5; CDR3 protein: CASSLVPRGGYGYTF
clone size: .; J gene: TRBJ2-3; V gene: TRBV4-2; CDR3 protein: CASSQDGITDTQYF
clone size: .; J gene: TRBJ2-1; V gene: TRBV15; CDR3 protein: CATSARTSGSDEQFF
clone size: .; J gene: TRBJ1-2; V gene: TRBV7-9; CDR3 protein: CASSFERQVDNGYTF
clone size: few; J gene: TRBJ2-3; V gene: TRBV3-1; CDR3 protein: CASSLRTSGTSTDTQYF
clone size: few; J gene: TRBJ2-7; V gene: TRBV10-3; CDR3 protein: CATRGNYEQYF
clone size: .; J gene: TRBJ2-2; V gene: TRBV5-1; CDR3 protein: CASTGQGARLDTGELFF
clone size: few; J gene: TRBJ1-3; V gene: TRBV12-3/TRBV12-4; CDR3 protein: CASSFSETGNTIYF
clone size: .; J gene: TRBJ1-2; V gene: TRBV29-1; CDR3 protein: CSVKRSGGWQKYGYTF
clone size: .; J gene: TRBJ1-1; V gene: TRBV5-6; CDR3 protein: CASILLDRPNTEAFF
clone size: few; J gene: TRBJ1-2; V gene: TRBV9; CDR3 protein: CASSPRPPENGYTF
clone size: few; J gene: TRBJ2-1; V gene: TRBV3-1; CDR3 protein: CASSQAILAGAGNEQFF
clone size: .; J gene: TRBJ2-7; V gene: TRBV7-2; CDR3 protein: CASSKEGTSGKTYEQYF
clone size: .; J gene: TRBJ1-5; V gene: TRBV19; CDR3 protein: CASSIADRTNQPQHF
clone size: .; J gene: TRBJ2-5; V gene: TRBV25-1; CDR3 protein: CASRKAGRVETQYF
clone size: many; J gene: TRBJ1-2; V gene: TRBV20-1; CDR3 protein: CSARDVGRDYGYTF
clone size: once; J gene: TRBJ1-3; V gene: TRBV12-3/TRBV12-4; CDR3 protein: CASSRRQGRRGNTIYF
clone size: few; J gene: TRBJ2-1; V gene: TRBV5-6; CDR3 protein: CASSLRGTGRYEQFF
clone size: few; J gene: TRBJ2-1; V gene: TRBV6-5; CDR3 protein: CASSSPSTNEQFF
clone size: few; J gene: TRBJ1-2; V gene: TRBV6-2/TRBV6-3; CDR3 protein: CASRRGPGYGYTF
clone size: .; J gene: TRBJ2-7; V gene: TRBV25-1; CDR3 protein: CASSKTGGAYEQYF
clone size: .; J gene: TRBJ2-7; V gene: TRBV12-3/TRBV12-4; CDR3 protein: CASSSTSGVSKQYF
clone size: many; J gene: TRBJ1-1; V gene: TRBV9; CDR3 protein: CASSVGPMNTEAFF
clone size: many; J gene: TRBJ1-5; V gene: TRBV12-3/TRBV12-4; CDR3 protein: CASSLGQPQHF
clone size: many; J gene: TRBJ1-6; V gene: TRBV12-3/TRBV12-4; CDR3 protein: CASSPLTSDNSPLHF